These T cell receptor beta chains were read from a single sample in a study of T cells after yellow fever vaccination. TCRdb ran MiXCR on the 5' RACE reads and lists one entry per CDR3 protein. The table records 45,000 to 65,000 distinct CDR3 sequences, 6% to 8.5% of them present only once. The sequenced sample was CD8+ T cells not binding an NS4B(214-222) dextramer, sorted from PBMCs, obtained more than 40 days after the first yellow fever vaccination. The receptors were sampled from a young man who received the YFV17D yellow fever vaccine. CDR3s include the opening cysteine and the closing phenylalanine or tryptophan. A D gene is named only where the DNA matches it firmly.

TRBJ1-4 TRBV6-1 . CASSALLPGEKLFF
TRBJ2-3 TRBV5-1 . CASRLRLLSSTDTQYF
TRBJ1-1 TRBV4-2 . CASSQDPGQGTEAFF
TRBJ1-2 TRBV7-9 TRBD1 CASSPPEGANYGYTF
TRBJ2-4 TRBV11-2 . CASSLYQNIQYF
TRBJ1-1 TRBV5-1 . CASSTAGMLKTEAFF
TRBJ1-4 TRBV4-1 . CASSQGAGDEKLFF
TRBJ2-3 TRBV3-1 TRBD1 CASSPGQLRDTQYF
TRBJ2-2 TRBV4-3 . CASSHLTGELFF
TRBJ2-3 TRBV20-1 TRBD1 CSAGGTRGLTDTQYF
TRBJ2-3 TRBV28 TRBD2 CASSFPERGATDTQYF
TRBJ2-3 TRBV7-6 . CASSLLSTDTQYF
TRBJ1-1 TRBV4-3 . CASSQSRRLNTEAFF
TRBJ2-5 TRBV12-3/TRBV12-4 . CASSRMRGRQETQYF
TRBJ2-3 TRBV20-1 TRBD2 CSARAGTRADTQYF
TRBJ1-4 TRBV20-1 . CSALWAVDSLNEKLFF
TRBJ2-1 TRBV18 . CASSPPDFPYNEQFF
TRBJ2-7 TRBV6-6 . CASSSHLGEQYF
TRBJ2-3 TRBV7-3 TRBD2 CASSLRGTSGGSTDTQYF
TRBJ2-2 TRBV10-3 . CATLMDTLNGELFF
TRBJ1-6 TRBV4-3 . CASSQVARNPPLHF
TRBJ2-7 TRBV2 TRBD2 CASGEGGQIISYEQYF
TRBJ1-1 TRBV20-1 . CSARTLMGMNTEAFF
TRBJ2-2 TRBV7-2 TRBD2 CASSPSGGDTGELFF
TRBJ2-1 TRBV7-6 . CASSLKRDFQNPDYNEQFF
TRBJ2-6 TRBV4-2 . CASSQDATGTSGANVLTF
TRBJ2-3 TRBV20-1 . CSARPGSRRTIIYTDTQYF
TRBJ2-5 TRBV6-5 . CASSYFGEQETQYF
TRBJ1-5 TRBV28 . CASSFTGDNQPQHF
TRBJ1-1 TRBV7-6 . CASSVNRVNTEAFF
TRBJ2-1 TRBV19 . CATPLGGGGMDEQFF
TRBJ1-1 TRBV7-9 . CASSLGGGRVAEAFF
TRBJ2-7 TRBV12-3/TRBV12-4 TRBD1 CASSFRDRGNEQYF
TRBJ1-1 TRBV4-3 . CASSQFRGTEAFF
TRBJ2-2 TRBV5-4 . CASSTNTGELFF
TRBJ2-1 TRBV15 TRBD1 CATSRTGSSSYNEQFF
TRBJ2-1 TRBV6-2/TRBV6-3 TRBD2 CASSYGEGIEQFF
TRBJ2-3 TRBV7-6 TRBD1 CASSISTGARTDTQYF
TRBJ1-1 TRBV5-1 . CASSFTTARTEAFF
TRBJ2-2 TRBV19 . CASSPQGPTGELFF
TRBJ1-5 TRBV12-5 . CASGLPGSNQPQHF
TRBJ2-7 TRBV5-5 . CASSPTSYEQYF
TRBJ2-3 TRBV5-1 TRBD2 CASSLPLAGGTDTQYF
TRBJ2-7 TRBV7-2 TRBD2 CASSLVSSGGYEQYF
TRBJ2-5 TRBV7-9 TRBD1 CASSFRDRGREETQYF
TRBJ1-1 TRBV5-1 . CASSLRGPLNTEAFF
TRBJ2-1 TRBV27 . CASSPRVHEQFF
TRBJ2-3 TRBV27 . CASSLRGRYTQYF
TRBJ2-2 TRBV5-1 . CASSFRELGDTGELFF